The 25 T cell receptor beta chains presented below share a single source sample, sequenced in a study of response to subunit inactivated influenza vaccine listed by TCRdb under 2018. The receptor library was made with RT-PCR. Sequencing was carried out with an Illumina HiSeq 2500. Through fastp at Q25 and MiXCR, TCRdb rebuilt clones from the public reads, retaining in-frame beta chains. CDR3 protein duplicates are merged, each entry listing the most common genes and DNA. This sample is represented by approximately 700,000 distinct CDR3 sequences; approximately 15% of them were singletons. The biggest ten clones account for roughly 6.4% of the sample. This sample comprised PBMCs from blood, obtained around 14 days before vaccination. Receptors originate from a man in his fifties or sixties who received an inactivated influenza vaccine. Donor details come from another sample of the same person, matched by shared clones.

The sample holds a few counts of this clonotype. The chain recombines TRBV11-2 with TRBJ1-1, with a tentative D call TRBD1 (6 bases). Trimming removed 1 base from V and 5 bases from J, with 11 bases in between. The CDR3 has 14 amino acids. Germline-derived CDR1 and CDR2 are SGHAT and FQNNGV. CDR3 residues: CASSLARGRTEAFF. In DNA, the CDR3 is TGTGCCAGCAGCTTAGCCAGGGGTAGAACTGAAGCTTTCTTT.

Comment on this clonotype: This may come from a read error, since a much larger clone is one base off. The chain links TRBV24-1 to TRBJ2-1; TRBD2 agrees at 7 bases. CDR1 and CDR2 from the germline V gene are KGHDR and SFDVKD. CDR3 length: 16 amino acids. For the CDR3, the DNA is TGTGCCATCAGTGATGCGGGAGAAAGAGAGTACAATGAGCAGTTCTTC. Its translation: CAISDAGEREYNEQFF.

There are a few counts of this clonotype. The chain couples TRBV9 to TRBJ2-1, with TRBD1 as a possible D gene (7 bases). V lost 1 base and J lost 7, with 15 bases in between. CDR1 SGDLS and CDR2 YYNGEE come from the germline V gene. CDR3 length: 15 residues. Here the CDR3 reads CASSVSAGQPNEQFF. The CDR3 region has the DNA TGTGCCAGCAGCGTATCCGCGGGACAGCCAAATGAGCAGTTCTTC.

This clonotype showed up just a few times. V and J are TRBV7-2 and TRBJ2-3; 15 bases map to TRBD2. Per the germline V gene, CDR1 is SGHTA and CDR2 is FQGNSA. The CDR3 covers 16 residues. The ends lost 6 bases at V and 4 bases at J; junction bases unmatched: 5. CDR3 nucleotides: TGTGCCAGCAGTCCGGGACTAGCGGGAGGCGCAGATACGCAGTATTTT. It translates to CASSPGLAGGADTQYF.

This clonotype was recorded a few times. The rearrangement links TRBV4-2 to TRBJ2-1; TRBD2 matches 11 bases. V lost 1 base to trimming and J lost 4 bases; unmatched junction nucleotides: 9. From germline, CDR1 is LGHNA and CDR2 YNFKEQ. The CDR3 has 18 amino acids. The CDR3 sequence is CASSQGTQTSGNYNEQFF. The CDR3 DNA reads as TGTGCCAGCAGCCAAGGGACGCAGACTAGCGGGAATTACAATGAGCAGTTCTTC.

This chain connects TRBV12-3 or TRBV12-4 to TRBJ1-6, with 7 bases matching TRBD1. The CDR3 consists of 15 residues. The ends lost 6 bases at V and 7 bases at J; junction bases unmatched: 9. The CDR3 sequence: CASRREGTVNSPLHF. The CDR3 region has the DNA TGTGCCAGCAGGCGAGAGGGGACAGTCAATTCACCCCTCCACTTT.

The rearrangement joins TRBV11-2 to TRBJ2-5; unclear D gene. Germline loops: CDR1 SGHAT, CDR2 FQNNGV. This CDR3 is built from 14 residues. The V gene lost 4 bases and the J gene lost 2 bases, with 11 bases spanning the gap. The CDR3 sequence is CASSYGARQETQYF. The CDR3 DNA sequence: TGTGCCAGCAGCTACGGTGCTAGGCAAGAGACCCAGTACTTC.

Remarks on this clonotype: A read error is possible here, since a much larger clone lies one base away. The chain combines TRBV28 with TRBJ2-5; D is unresolved. The CDR3 length is 11 residues. V was trimmed by 7 bases and J by 4 bases, leaving 7 bases between them. The germline V gene encodes CDR1 MDHEN and CDR2 SYDVKM. Written as DNA, the CDR3 is TGTGCCAGCATGTGGGGAGAGACCCAGTACTTC. Protein product: CASMWGETQYF.

V is TRBV14 and J is TRBJ2-4; possible D gene TRBD2, 6 bases. CDR3 length: 16 residues. The germline V gene encodes CDR1 SGHDN and CDR2 FVKESK. V lost 4 bases and J 1 base, leaving 14 bases between the germline ends. In DNA form, the CDR3 reads TGTGCCAGCAGCCCCGGGGAGGTGCGGGCCAAAAACATTCAGTACTTC. Protein product: CASSPGEVRAKNIQYF.

Notes on this clonotype: The junction departs from the called germline gene at one end, perhaps through a read error. The rearrangement links TRBV2 to TRBJ1-5; TRBD1 matches 11 bases. The CDR3 has 18 amino acids. Germline values: CDR1 SNHLY, CDR2 FYNNEI. CDR3 protein: CTSSLGQGAGRGNQPQHF. The DNA of the CDR3 is TGTACCAGCAGTTTAGGACAGGGGGCAGGTCGAGGCAATCAGCCCCAGCATTTT.

The chain carries TRBV20-1 and TRBJ2-7, with D perhaps matching TRBD1 or TRBD2 (5 bases each). The CDR3 runs to 14 residues. V lost 3 bases, J lost 2 bases, and 14 bases lay in between. Germline V gene lookup returns CDR1 DFQATT and CDR2 SNEGSKA (reference sequence). CDR3 in amino acids: CSASWQGATYEQYF. CDR3 bases: TGCAGTGCTAGTTGGCAGGGAGCGACCTACGAGCAGTACTTC.

The rearrangement uses TRBV12-2 and TRBJ1-6; the table names TRBD1, a call not compared with the DNA. TRBV12-2 is given as a pseudogene. This CDR3 spans 15 amino acids. CDR3 nucleotides: TGTGCAAGTCGCTTACACCGGGACGTCGATTCACCCCTCCACTTT. This translates into CASRLHRDVDSPLHF.

The genes are TRBV5-1 and TRBJ2-3; no reliable D call. CDR1 is SGHRS, CDR2 YFSETQ, per germline. V was cut by 3 bases and J by 4 bases, with 6 bases left in between. CDR3 size: 12 residues. The CDR3 DNA sequence: TGCGCCAGCAGCTCTGTCGCAGATACGCAGTATTTT. Residues: CASSSVADTQYF. Drawing the rest from reference TRBV5-1 and TRBJ2-3, the complete variable domain is KAGVTQTPRYLIKTRGQQVTLSCSPISGHRSVSWYQQTPGQGLQFLFEYFSETQRNKGNFPGRFSGRQFSNSRSEMNVSTLELGDSALYLCASSSVADTQYFGPGTRLTVL.

CDR3 residues: CASSLGGLGANVLTF. As DNA, the CDR3 is TGTGCCAGCAGTTTGGGGGGGCTTGGGGCCAACGTCCTGACTTTC. The rearrangement joins TRBV28 to TRBJ2-6; a weak D match, TRBD2 (7 bases). Trimming left V 3 bases short and J 3 bases short, with 9 bases between. The germline CDR1 and CDR2 sequences are MDHEN and SYDVKM. The length of the CDR3 is 15 residues.

Only a few counts were recorded for this clonotype. This sequence joins TRBV20-1 and TRBJ2-5; TRBD1 agrees at 9 bases. The V segment lost 6 bases and the J segment 2 bases; nucleotides outside the gene matches: 10. Germline V CDR1 and CDR2: DFQATT, SNEGSKA (reference sequence). CDR3 length: 15 residues. CDR3 sequence reads: CSAVTGTGRQETQYF. CDR3 DNA sequence: TGCAGTGCGGTTACCGGGACAGGGAGGCAAGAGACCCAGTACTTC.

As regards this clonotype: A read error may account for a junction end that differs from germline. The chain employs TRBV5-1 and TRBJ2-5, with TRBD1 identical over 8 bases. Germline V gene sequence: CDR1 SGHRS, CDR2 YFSETQ. The CDR3 is 13 residues long. CDR3 in DNA: TGCGCCTGCAGCCTAAGACAGGGGGAGACCCAGTACTTC. The encoded protein is CACSLRQGETQYF.

The sample holds many counts of this clonotype. CDR3 in amino acids: CASKGQELTTNEKLFF. The CDR3 DNA sequence: TGTGCCAGCAAGGGACAGGAATTAACAACTAATGAAAAACTGTTTTTT. The J gene is TRBJ1-4, the V gene TRBV28, with 8 nucleotides matching TRBD1. Germline trimming cut 7 bases from V and 0 bases from J; bases unmatched to any gene: 7. The CDR3 spans 16 residues. Germline V gene data show CDR1 as MDHEN and CDR2 as SYDVKM. The entire variable domain, with the rest obtained from reference TRBV28 and TRBJ1-4, is as follows: DVKVTQSSRYLVKRTGEKVFLECVQDMDHENMFWYRQDPGLGLRLIYFSYDVKMKEKGDIPEGYSVSREKKERFSLILESASTNQTSMYLCASKGQELTTNEKLFFGSGTQLSVL.

The CDR3 sequence is CASSYSSPSNEKLFF. The CDR3 coding sequence is TGTGCCAGCAGTTACTCGAGCCCGTCTAATGAAAAACTGTTTTTT. The rearrangement links TRBV6-5 to TRBJ1-4; unclear D gene. The CDR3 totals 15 residues. Germline V gives CDR1 MNHEY, CDR2 SVGAGI. V lost 0 bases and J 3 bases, leaving 8 bases between the germline ends.

V usage is TRBV29-1 and J usage is TRBJ2-3; 13 nucleotides line up with TRBD2. Germline V gives CDR1 SQVTM, CDR2 ANQGSEA. V was clipped by 7 bases and J by 2 bases; unmatched bases: 6. This CDR3 is built from 15 residues. The CDR3 DNA reads as TGCAGCGGGAATGGACTAGCGGGAGTCACAGATACGCAGTATTTT. This translates into CSGNGLAGVTDTQYF.

The chain combines TRBV6-1 with TRBJ2-5; D gene unclear. The CDR3 contains 13 residues. Germline values: CDR1 MNHNS, CDR2 SASEGT. The V end was cut by 6 bases, the J end by 3 bases, with 11 bases between. CDR3 nucleotides: TGTGCCAGCAGGCACGGAACGAAAGAGACCCAGTACTTC. This sequence encodes CASRHGTKETQYF.

CDR3 region: CASSNVGGRSYNEQFF. The CDR3 region has the DNA TGTGCCAGCAGCAACGTGGGGGGCCGCTCCTACAATGAGCAGTTCTTC. The J gene is TRBJ2-1, the V gene TRBV6-2 or TRBV6-3; D may match TRBD1 or TRBD2 (6 bases each). The CDR3 has 16 amino acids. Germline-derived CDR1 and CDR2 are MNHEY and SVGEGT. Trimming removed 6 bases from V and 0 bases from J, with 15 bases in between.

This clonotype appeared many times. V usage is TRBV4-3 and J usage is TRBJ2-3; D might be TRBD2 (5 bases). V was pared by 3 bases and J by 2 bases, with 9 bases between. CDR3 length equals 14 residues. Germline CDR1 and CDR2: LGHNA and YSLEER. Written as DNA, the CDR3 is TGCGCCAGCAGCCAGGACCTAGCCACAGATACGCAGTATTTT. Encoded protein: CASSQDLATDTQYF.

This chain links TRBV14 with TRBJ2-2; D remains unclear. The germline CDR1 and CDR2 sequences are SGHDN and FVKESK. This CDR3 is 14 amino acids long. Trimming pared 5 bases from V and 6 bases from J, leaving 13 bases between. CDR3 bases: TGTGCCAGCAGCGGCTCTCTAGGAGCCGGGGAGCTGTTTTTT. Translation gives CASSGSLGAGELFF. The variable domain in full, completed from reference TRBV14 and TRBJ2-2, reads EAGVTQFPSHSVIEKGQTVTLRCDPISGHDNLYWYRRVMGKEIKFLLHFVKESKQDESGMPNNRFLAERTGGTYSTLKVQPAELEDSGVYFCASSGSLGAGELFFGEGSRLTVL.

V gene TRBV6-1 combines with J gene TRBJ2-2, with D uncertain. V lost 2 bases and J lost 7, with 8 bases in between. The CDR3 totals 13 residues. CDR1 is MNHNS and CDR2 is SASEGT in the germline V gene. The CDR3 coding sequence is TGTGCCAGCAGTGAAAGCGTCTACGGGGAGCTGTTTTTT. It yields the protein CASSESVYGELFF.

The chain combines TRBV5-1 with TRBJ1-1; D may be TRBD1 (6 bases). Germline V lookup: CDR1 SGHRS, CDR2 YFSETQ. Deletions cut 4 bases from V and 7 bases from J, with 17 bases between. The CDR3 totals 14 residues. CDR3 bases: TGCGCCAGCAGCCCCAATTCAGGGGTCGGTGAAGCTTTCTTT. Protein: CASSPNSGVGEAFF.